This T cell receptor beta chain was profiled in a study of control samples from healthy donors and cancer patients. This clone was seen a handful of times. J lost 4 bases, V lost 4 bases, and 7 bases had no gene match. Germline CDR1 SGDLS, CDR2 YYNGEE. The CDR3 sequence is 14 residues long. Produced via immunoSEQ multiplex PCR; TCRdb's table is partial and in-frame only. The sample has about 120,000 clones; about 94% are singletons. The rearrangement joins TRBV9 to TRBJ1-2; TRBD1 agrees at 7 bases. This clonotype was sampled from a man between 25 and 39 years old in good health. The source material was blood. The CDR3 here is CASSTRDSPYGYTF. CDR3 nucleotides: TGTGCCAGCAGCACACGGGACAGCCCCTATGGCTACACCTTC.